The 21 T cell receptor beta chains below were found in one sample sequenced in a study of blood T cell repertoires in COVID-19. Produced via immunoSEQ multiplex PCR; TCRdb's table is partial and in-frame only. The repertoire consists of 250,000 to 400,000 clones, with about 91% occurring once and the leading ten covering approximately 1.6%. Sequences were obtained from peripheral blood. These receptors all come from a woman between 25 and 40 years old with COVID-19, enrolled during active disease.

CDR3 nucleotides: TGTGCCAGCTCACCACTGGCGGGGGAAGCTTTCTTT. Protein product: CASSPLAGEAFF. The chain joins TRBV18 to TRBJ1-1, with unresolved D. This CDR3 has 12 amino acids. The germline V and J ends were trimmed by 1 base and 8 bases, with 8 bases remaining between them. Germline V gene sequence: CDR1 KGHSH, CDR2 LQKENI.

This chain links TRBV28 with TRBJ1-3; 9 bases map to TRBD1. The V gene end was trimmed by 5 bases and the J gene end by 2 bases; junction bases not matched to a gene: 16. Germline CDR1 and CDR2: MDHEN and SYDVKM. This CDR3 is built from 19 residues. CDR3: CASSPNRPGQGYAGNTIYF. CDR3 coding DNA: TGTGCCAGCAGTCCAAACCGACCGGGACAGGGATATGCTGGAAACACCATATATTTT.

The gene calls are TRBV27 and TRBJ1-6; 7 positions match TRBD1. Germline CDR1 MNHEY, CDR2 SMNVEV (reference sequence). This CDR3 has 16 amino acids. With 5 bases clipped from V and 9 bases from J, the junction kept 13 bases outside the gene matches. DNA for the CDR3: TGTGCCAGCAGTCCTTGGGACAGCGAAAAGGGTTCACCCCTCCACTTT. Translated, it gives CASSPWDSEKGSPLHF.

CDR3 in amino acids: CASSFLQGLGYTF. The DNA for the CDR3 is TGTGCCAGTAGTTTCCTACAGGGATTAGGCTACACCTTC. The chain recombines TRBV19 with TRBJ1-2; tentatively, D is TRBD1 (6 bases). V lost 5 bases to trimming and J lost 8 bases, with 15 bases between them. The CDR3 sequence is 13 residues long. Per germline, CDR1 LNHDA and CDR2 SQIVND (reference sequence).

This clone was observed once. The chain joins TRBV9 to TRBJ2-1; 10 bases match TRBD1. This CDR3 has 15 residues. Germline CDR1 and CDR2: SGDLS and YYNGEE. After removal of 4 bases from V and 8 bases from J, the junction contained 9 bases not matched to a gene. The CDR3 sequence is CASSTRQGAWDEQFF. The CDR3 DNA reads TGTGCCAGCAGCACCCGACAGGGGGCTTGGGATGAGCAGTTCTTC.

The chain joins TRBV10-3 to TRBJ2-1; 9 nucleotides match TRBD1. Losses at the gene ends were 10 bases for V and 3 bases for J; bases not matched to a gene: 10. This CDR3 region has 15 residues. Germline V CDR1 and CDR2: ENHRY, SYGVKD. In DNA, the CDR3 is TGTGCCAACCTACGGGACAGGGTTCGCTACAATGAGCAGTTCTTC. It yields the protein CANLRDRVRYNEQFF.

This chain uses TRBV11-2 with TRBJ1-5; D possibly corresponds to TRBD1 (6 bases). This CDR3 is 16 amino acids long. V gave up 0 bases and J gave up 7 bases, with 16 bases separating them. The V gene's germline CDR1 is SGHAT and CDR2 FQNNGV. In nucleotides, the CDR3 is TGTGCCAGCAGCTTAGATCGAGCGGGGGCAGGACAGCCCCAGCATTTT. This translates into CASSLDRAGAGQPQHF. The whole variable domain, filled in from reference TRBV11-2 and TRBJ1-5, reads EAGVAQSPRYKIIEKRQSVAFWCNPISGHATLYWYQQILGQGPKLLIQFQNNGVVDDSQLPKDRFSAERLKGVDSTLKIQPAKLEDSAVYLCASSLDRAGAGQPQHFGDGTRLSIL.

The chain couples TRBV13 to TRBJ1-4; D possibly corresponds to TRBD1 (5 bases). CDR1 and CDR2 from the germline V gene are PRHDT and FYEKMQ (reference sequence). Trimming cost V 0 bases and J 0 bases, with 8 bases left between them. The length of the CDR3 is 16 residues. The CDR3 spells CASSLGGGSTNEKLFF. The CDR3 DNA reads TGTGCCAGCAGCTTAGGCGGGGGTTCAACTAATGAAAAACTGTTTTTT.

This chain links TRBV19 with TRBJ1-1; no firm D call. V was shortened by 4 bases and J by 6 bases, with 12 bases between the two germline ends. This CDR3 has 13 residues. Germline loops: CDR1 LNHDA, CDR2 SQIVND (reference sequence). The CDR3 coding sequence is TGTGCCAGTAGTACCGGAGGGATCGCTGAAGCTTTCTTT. Protein: CASSTGGIAEAFF.

A note on this clone: The sample contains more than one DNA sequence encoding this CDR3. The rearrangement joins TRBV19 to TRBJ1-5; D is unresolved. The CDR3 covers 13 residues. Looked up from germline, CDR1 is LNHDA and CDR2 is SQIVND (reference sequence). Trimming removed 4 bases from V and 4 bases from J, with 8 bases in between. CDR3 amino acids: CASSTQVNQPQHF. The CDR3 DNA is TGTGCCAGTAGTACTCAGGTTAATCAGCCCCAGCATTTT.

The CDR3 DNA reads as TGCAGTGCTTTGGGAGGAGATACGCAGTATTTT. Encoded protein: CSALGGDTQYF. The chain links TRBV20-1 to TRBJ2-3; TRBD2 might be the D (6 bases). Germline V gene sequence: CDR1 DFQATT, CDR2 SNEGSKA (reference sequence). The CDR3 extends over 11 amino acids. Trimming took 5 bases from V and 5 from J, leaving 8 bases between them.

The chain links TRBV7-9 to TRBJ1-1, with D possibly matching TRBD1 (6 bases). This CDR3 has 12 amino acids. Trimming left V 5 bases short and J 5 bases short, with 9 bases between. Germline loops: CDR1 SEHNR, CDR2 FQNEAQ (reference sequence). CDR3: CASSQGSTEAFF. CDR3 nucleotides: TGTGCCAGCAGCCAGGGGTCGACTGAAGCTTTCTTT. The full variable domain, rest sourced from reference TRBV7-9 and TRBJ1-1, is DTGVSQNPRHKITKRGQNVTFRCDPISEHNRLYWYRQTLGQGPEFLTYFQNEAQLEKSRLLSDRFSAERPKGSFSTLEIQRTEQGDSAMYLCASSQGSTEAFFGQGTRLTVV.

This clone appeared a few times. The identical CDR3 is also encoded by other nucleotide sequences in the sample. The chain employs TRBV28 and TRBJ2-2, with D possibly matching TRBD1 (5 bases). Germline values: CDR1 MDHEN, CDR2 SYDVKM. The CDR3 covers 13 residues. V gave up 7 bases and J gave up 1 base, with 7 bases separating them. The CDR3 reads CASIRGNTGELFF. CDR3 coding DNA: TGTGCCAGCATTAGGGGGAACACCGGGGAGCTGTTTTTT.

This chain links TRBV30 with TRBJ1-5; no clear D gene. V lost 2 bases and J lost 0, with 8 bases in between. Germline CDR1 GTSNPN, CDR2 SVGIG (reference sequence). CDR3 length: 14 amino acids. The CDR3 is CAWSRSNSNQPQHF. The CDR3 DNA follows: TGTGCCTGGAGTCGTTCTAATAGCAATCAGCCCCAGCATTTT.

The chain uses TRBV15 and TRBJ2-1, with D maybe TRBD1 (6 bases). The CDR3 consists of 13 residues. The ends were cut back, 5 bases at V and 10 bases at J, with 15 bases in the middle. The germline CDR1 and CDR2 sequences are LNHNV and YYDKDF (reference sequence). The CDR3 region has the DNA TGTGCCACCAGCCCACAGACAGGAGGAGAGCAGTTCTTC. It encodes CATSPQTGGEQFF.

CDR3 protein: CASRVGGSSNQPQHF. CDR3 DNA: TGTGCCAGCAGAGTCGGAGGATCAAGCAATCAGCCCCAGCATTTT. This chain joins TRBV28 and TRBJ1-5; D ambiguous. The CDR3 loop spans 15 amino acids. Trimming removed 6 bases from V and 1 base from J, with 13 bases in between. Germline CDR1 is MDHEN and CDR2 is SYDVKM.

The chain carries TRBV28 and TRBJ2-7; 8 bases are shared with TRBD1. Unmatched junction bases numbered 5, after V lost 4 bases and J lost 0 bases. The length of the CDR3 is 15 residues. Per the germline V gene, CDR1 is MDHEN and CDR2 is SYDVKM. CDR3 amino acids: CASSSPGTGSYEQYV. CDR3 in DNA: TGTGCCAGCAGTTCCCCCGGGACAGGCTCCTACGAGCAGTACGTC.

This clone was recorded only once. The chain uses TRBV4-1 and TRBJ2-1, with D possibly being TRBD1 (6 bases). With 3 bases removed from V and 8 bases from J, the gap between germline ends came to 11 bases. Germline CDR1 is MGHRA and CDR2 is YSYEKL. The CDR3 runs 13 residues. CDR3 coding DNA: TGCGCCAGCAGCCACCACCGACAGGATGAGCAGTTCTTC. It codes for CASSHHRQDEQFF.

The chain joins TRBV7-9 to TRBJ1-4; tentative D call: TRBD1 (5 bases). The ends were cut back, 0 bases at V and 5 bases at J, with 19 bases in the middle. Germline V CDR1 and CDR2: SEHNR, FQNEAQ (reference sequence). This CDR3 is built from 18 residues. CDR3 nucleotide sequence: TGTGCCAGCAGCTTAGCGTTAAAAGTAAACAGGACCAATGAAAAACTGTTTTTT. Its translation is CASSLALKVNRTNEKLFF.

The chain employs TRBV3-1 (or the pseudogene TRBV3-2) and TRBJ1-1, with D perhaps matching TRBD1 (6 bases). CDR1 and CDR2 (germline): LGHDT, YNNKEL (reference sequence). CDR3 length: 15 residues. V was shortened by 3 bases and J by 1 base, with 12 bases between the two germline ends. CDR3 bases: TGTGCCAGCAGCCAGTCAGGACAGCAGAACACTGAAGCTTTCTTT. Encoded protein: CASSQSGQQNTEAFF.

This sequence joins TRBV19 and TRBJ2-1, with 9 bases identical to TRBD1. In germline, CDR1 is LNHDA, CDR2 SQIVND (reference sequence). V trimming: 4 bases; J trimming: 3 bases; junction bases outside the gene matches: 4. This CDR3 is 15 amino acids long. CDR3 nucleotide sequence: TGTGCCAGTAGTAGCACAGGGGGCGTCTACAATGAGCAGTTCTTC. It specifies CASSSTGGVYNEQFF.